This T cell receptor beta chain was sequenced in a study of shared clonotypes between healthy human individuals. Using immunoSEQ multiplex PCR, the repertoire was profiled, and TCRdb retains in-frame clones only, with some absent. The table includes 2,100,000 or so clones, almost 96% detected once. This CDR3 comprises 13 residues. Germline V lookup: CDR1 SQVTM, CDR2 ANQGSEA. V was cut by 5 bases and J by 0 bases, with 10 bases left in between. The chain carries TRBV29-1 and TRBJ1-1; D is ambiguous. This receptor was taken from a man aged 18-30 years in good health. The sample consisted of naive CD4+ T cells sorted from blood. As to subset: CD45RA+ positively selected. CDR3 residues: CSVTFGLNTEAFF. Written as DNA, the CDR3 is TGCAGCGTTACCTTTGGGTTGAACACTGAAGCTTTCTTT.